This T cell receptor (beta chain) is from a study of blood T cell repertoires in COVID-19. The overall study: Acute and convalescent COVID-19 specimens originated in the United States, Italy and Spain. Sources were T cells, B-cell-depleted T cells, or PBMCs; the material itself was cDNA or gDNA.

Per the original data handling: Nucleated cell counts were estimated from reference gene primer amplification. Sequenced by immunoSEQ multiplex PCR; TCRdb stores in-frame clones only, minus some. The V and J calls and clone size come from that table; D and trimming were worked out from the DNA. The table records about 260,000 clones, 70% to 90% of them present only once. This receptor was taken from a man aged 30 to 39 with active or convalescent COVID-19. The sequenced sample was peripheral blood.

The DNA for the CDR3 is TGTGCCAGCAGGGGACTAGCGGGGGGCGGGGGCACAGATACGCAGTATTTT. Amino acid sequence: CASRGLAGGGGTDTQYF. This chain connects TRBV27 to TRBJ2-3, with 15 bases matching TRBD2. V was pared by 6 bases and J by 1 base, with 5 bases of the junction left unmatched. The CDR3 extends over 17 amino acids. Germline CDR1 reads MNHEY; CDR2 reads SMNVEV (reference sequence).